The rows below give T cell receptor beta chains drawn from one sample of a study of T cell changes during pregnancy in multiple sclerosis. Measured with immunoSEQ multiplex PCR; TCRdb has only the in-frame clones, and not every one. The profile shows over 55,000 clones, about 89% of them singletons. The sample in question was peripheral blood, obtained in the first trimester of pregnancy. The receptor set was obtained from a female donor with multiple sclerosis, enrolled in a pregnancy study. CDR3s leave out the opening cysteine and the closing phenylalanine or tryptophan. Expanded clones get a size class; other rows say once, few or many, or leave the size out.

CDR3 protein	clone size	J gene	V gene
AWSVGPSAGGNEQF	.	TRBJ2-1	TRBV30
ASTFGGADGELF	.	TRBJ2-2	TRBV7-2
ASSQAVGRGSYEQY	few	TRBJ2-7	TRBV4-3
ASSLVDPRNSPLH	few	TRBJ1-6	TRBV11-1
ASSLGWGGYNEQF	.	TRBJ2-1	TRBV11-2
AWSLGSSGEQY	.	TRBJ2-7	TRBV30
ASSFSSPGADTQY	once	TRBJ2-3	TRBV5-1
ASSVQGPSTDTQY	.	TRBJ2-3	TRBV9
ASSLRGGANTEAF	.	TRBJ1-1	TRBV6-5
ASSLLGQGAGELF	.	TRBJ2-2	TRBV7-7
SVLRGSGANVLT	.	TRBJ2-6	TRBV29-1
AWTCGNIAQALDTQY	.	TRBJ2-3	TRBV30
ASSSESRTGSPDTQY	.	TRBJ2-3	TRBV5-1
ASSLEASGVGYEQY	once	TRBJ2-7	TRBV7-9
ASSLPPGSLLSGANVLT	.	TRBJ2-6	TRBV7-9
ASSLVPRQGKNTEAF	few	TRBJ1-1	TRBV5-1
ASSQDGLSNTEAF	few	TRBJ1-1	TRBV4-3
ASSAHNSGINSYNEQF	.	TRBJ2-1	TRBV9
ASSQVRGNQPQH	.	TRBJ1-5	TRBV4-2
AWSVLDSWGYYGYT	once	TRBJ1-2	TRBV30
ASSRDSTNYGYT	.	TRBJ1-2	TRBV4-2
ASSLGLAGGMVETQY	.	TRBJ2-5	TRBV7-2
ASSPVGGGLQETQY	.	TRBJ2-5	TRBV9
ASSQETSFYNEQF	.	TRBJ2-1	TRBV14
ASSILGGEGYT	.	TRBJ1-2	TRBV19
ASSELAGGPGTGELF	.	TRBJ2-2	TRBV25-1
ASSFRTGAVAKNIQY	.	TRBJ2-4	TRBV27
ASSFGRAVYNEQF	.	TRBJ2-1	TRBV7-7
ASSSGLLLEKLF	once	TRBJ1-4	TRBV6-6
ASSPIRSGELF	once	TRBJ2-2	TRBV7-2
ASSQSGNTGELF	.	TRBJ2-2	TRBV7-2
ASSLPGGLAGNTIY	.	TRBJ1-3	TRBV28
ASSPMAGAGTGELF	.	TRBJ2-2	TRBV5-1
ASSFQGSGELF	.	TRBJ2-2	TRBV6-5
SVEEIAGETQY	.	TRBJ2-5	TRBV29-1
ASSPAGGSYEQY	once	TRBJ2-7	TRBV5-1
ASSLRDREYNEQF	.	TRBJ2-1	TRBV27
ASRSGQGAGQPQH	few	TRBJ1-5	TRBV2
ASGAGGSYEQY	.	TRBJ2-7	TRBV27
ATSLVGGAGGANVLT	.	TRBJ2-6	TRBV7-8